This is a list of T cell receptor beta chains from one sample in a study of cytomegalovirus exposure and HLA in healthy donors. TCRdb keeps only in-frame clones here, not all; method: immunoSEQ multiplex PCR. The table shows roughly 130,000 clones, with 82% occurring only once. The sample was PBMCs. The receptors here all came from a boy younger than 10 in good health and CMV-seronegative. Each CDR3 is given with its conserved first and last residue. The D gene is left open where the match is weak. Rows may omit the clone size; those that give it use once, few, many or a size class.

-	TRBV18	TRBD1	TRBJ1-1	CASSPRGGTGNPTEAFF	TGTGCCAGCTCACCAAGGGGAGGGACAGGGAACCCCACTGAAGCTTTCTTT
few	TRBV19	TRBD1	TRBJ1-5	CASSIGQGDQPQHF	TGTGCCAGTAGTATTGGACAGGGCGATCAGCCCCAGCATTTT
-	TRBV27	TRBD1	TRBJ1-5	CASRNRGSNQPQHF	TGTGCCAGCCGAAACAGGGGTAGCAATCAGCCCCAGCATTTT
-	TRBV2	-	TRBJ1-2	CASTGSNYGYTF	TGTGCCAGCACAGGGTCAAACTATGGCTACACCTTC
-	TRBV30	TRBD1	TRBJ1-5	CAWSLGQGANQPQHF	TGTGCCTGGAGTCTCGGACAGGGGGCGAATCAGCCCCAGCATTTT
-	TRBV30	-	TRBJ2-3	CAWRKGGSTDTQYF	TGTGCCTGGAGGAAAGGGGGAAGCACAGATACGCAGTATTTT
-	TRBV4-2	-	TRBJ2-6	CASSQEGRVSGANVLTF	TGTGCCAGCAGCCAAGAGGGCAGGGTAAGTGGGGCCAACGTCCTGACTTTC
-	TRBV21-1	-	TRBJ2-1	CARGRGIYNEQFF	TGTGCACGCGGGAGGGGGATTTACAATGAGCAGTTCTTC
-	TRBV4-2	TRBD2	TRBJ2-2	CASSVGLREGAGELFF	TGTGCCAGCAGCGTGGGGCTGCGGGAGGGAGCCGGGGAGCTGTTTTTT
-	TRBV6-6	-	TRBJ1-2	CASSLLGQAEPYGYTF	TGTGCCAGCAGCTTACTTGGCCAGGCCGAACCTTATGGCTACACCTTC
-	TRBV19	-	TRBJ1-2	CASSIDQASGYTF	TGTGCCAGTAGTATAGATCAAGCGAGTGGCTACACCTTC
-	TRBV9	TRBD2	TRBJ2-1	CASSVEAGALFF	TGTGCCAGCAGCGTAGAAGCGGGGGCGTTGTTCTTC
-	TRBV6-4	-	TRBJ2-1	CASSDLTGGNEQFF	TGTGCCAGCAGCGACTTGACTGGGGGGAATGAGCAGTTCTTC
-	TRBV9	-	TRBJ2-5	CASSVDRQGSETQYF	TGTGCCAGCAGCGTAGATCGTCAGGGATCGGAGACCCAGTACTTC
-	TRBV19	-	TRBJ2-3	CASTGERDTDTQYF	TGTGCCAGTACCGGGGAGAGGGACACAGATACGCAGTATTTT
-	TRBV10-3	TRBD1	TRBJ1-1	CAISESTAGQGAWGAFF	TGTGCCATCAGTGAGTCGACGGCGGGACAGGGGGCTTGGGGAGCTTTCTTT